Shown below are 15 T cell receptor beta chains from a single sample sequenced in a study of T-cell memory formation after mild COVID-19. TCRdb independently ran MiXCR on the 5' RACE reads; one entry per CDR3 protein. The sample consists of around 180,000 distinct CDR3 sequences, about 18% of them appearing once. Specimen: PBMCs or a T cell subset sorted from them (not recorded which). All receptors come from a man younger than 35 who had mild COVID-19 (a few samples of this study predate the infection). Cell type and time point are not known.

The rearrangement joins TRBV10-3 to TRBJ1-1; perhaps TRBD1 as D (6 bases). Trimming removed 11 bases from V and 1 base from J, with 14 bases in between. Germline V gives CDR1 ENHRY, CDR2 SYGVKD. This CDR3 region has 13 residues. The CDR3 reads CALRGTANTEAFF. The CDR3 bases are TGTGCCTTAAGGGGGACCGCGAACACTGAAGCTTTCTTT.

The chain uses TRBV5-1 and TRBJ2-3; 13 bases map to TRBD2. The CDR3 has 16 amino acids. Germline trimming cut 5 bases from V and 5 bases from J; bases unmatched to any gene: 8. Germline CDR1 SGHRS, CDR2 YFSETQ. CDR3: CASRLAGGLTGDTQYF. The CDR3 DNA follows: TGCGCCAGCAGACTAGCGGGGGGGTTGACCGGAGATACGCAGTATTTT.

This chain links TRBV5-4 with TRBJ1-5; a weak D match, TRBD1 (5 bases). V was trimmed by 4 bases and J by 5 bases, leaving 10 bases between them. In germline, CDR1 is SGHNT, CDR2 YYREEE (reference sequence). The CDR3 contains 13 residues. The CDR3 sequence: CASSRDGDQPQHF. In DNA form, the CDR3 reads TGTGCCAGCAGCCGGGACGGGGATCAGCCCCAGCATTTT.

In DNA form, the CDR3 reads TGTGCCAGCAGCCAAGATTCAGGCTACGAGCAGTACTTC. Its protein product is CASSQDSGYEQYF. This chain links TRBV4-2 with TRBJ2-7, with D uncertain. The CDR3 loop spans 13 amino acids. Germline V gene lookup returns CDR1 LGHNA and CDR2 YNFKEQ. The ends were cut back, 0 bases at V and 3 bases at J, with 6 bases in the middle.

The V gene is TRBV12-3 or TRBV12-4, the J gene TRBJ1-1, with a possible D match to TRBD1 (6 bases). The CDR3 contains 14 residues. V shed 5 bases and J shed 1 base, with 11 bases lying between them. CDR3 in DNA: TGTGCCAGCAGTAACAGGGTGGGGAACACTGAAGCTTTCTTT. It translates to CASSNRVGNTEAFF.

This clonotype occurred a few times. V gene TRBV7-6 combines with J gene TRBJ1-1, with TRBD1 as a possible D gene (6 bases). Per the germline V gene, CDR1 is SGHVS and CDR2 is FNYEAQ. Deletions cut 5 bases from V and 7 bases from J, with 17 bases between. The CDR3 has 14 amino acids. CDR3 protein: CASSPQGGVYEAFF. The CDR3 nucleotides read TGTGCCAGCAGCCCACAGGGAGGGGTCTATGAAGCTTTCTTT.

The rearrangement joins TRBV4-1 to TRBJ1-1; perhaps TRBD1 as D (6 bases). V lost 6 bases, J lost 11 bases, and 16 bases lay in between. The germline gives CDR1 MGHRA, CDR2 YSYEKL. This CDR3 has 12 amino acids. In nucleotides, the CDR3 is TGCGCCAGCAGTAAGATACAGGGAGCCGCTTTCTTT. Translated: CASSKIQGAAFF.

This chain links TRBV10-3 with TRBJ2-5; D may correspond to TRBD1 or TRBD2 (5 bases each). V dropped 4 bases and J dropped 4 bases, with 16 bases sitting between them. In germline, CDR1 is ENHRY, CDR2 SYGVKD. CDR3 length: 15 residues. The CDR3 loop is CAISAFRGERETQYF. In nucleotides, the CDR3 is TGTGCCATCAGTGCTTTTAGAGGGGAACGAGAGACCCAGTACTTC.

Only a few counts were recorded for this clonotype. This chain joins TRBV9 and TRBJ2-2; 9 positions agree with TRBD1. Per the germline V gene, CDR1 is SGDLS and CDR2 is YYNGEE. This CDR3 contains 17 residues. V shed 4 bases and J 8 bases; nucleotides not matched to a gene: 15. The CDR3 region has the DNA TGTGCCAGCAGCCTCGGGTGGGGACAGGGATACTCGGGGGAGCTGTTTTTT. Its protein product is CASSLGWGQGYSGELFF.

The chain recombines TRBV10-3 with TRBJ1-6, with D tentatively TRBD1 (5 bases). The CDR3 runs 14 residues. Germline V gene sequence: CDR1 ENHRY, CDR2 SYGVKD. The V end lost 6 bases, the J end lost 7 bases, and 13 bases lay between the germline ends. As DNA, the CDR3 is TGTGCCATCAGGCGACGGGACTCAAATTCACCCCTCCACTTT. It encodes CAIRRRDSNSPLHF.

V is TRBV12-5 and J is TRBJ1-5, with a possible D match to TRBD1 (6 bases). V was trimmed by 7 bases and J by 6 bases, leaving 13 bases between them. The V gene's germline CDR1 is LGHNT and CDR2 FRNRAP. CDR3 length: 13 amino acids. The CDR3 loop reads CASALGGSQPQHF. The CDR3 region has the DNA TGTGCTAGTGCCTTAGGGGGTTCTCAGCCCCAGCATTTT.

This clonotype was counted only a few times. The rearrangement links TRBV6-5 to TRBJ2-1, with D perhaps being TRBD1 or TRBD2 (5 bases each). The germline gives CDR1 MNHEY, CDR2 SVGAGI. This CDR3 spans 16 amino acids. Deletions cut 2 bases from V and 0 bases from J, with 11 bases between. The DNA for the CDR3 is TGTGCCAGCAGTTACAGGGACCGGAGCTCCTACAATGAGCAGTTCTTC. Protein product: CASSYRDRSSYNEQFF.

The genes are TRBV4-3 and TRBJ1-2; 12 bases fit TRBD1. Germline lookup yields CDR1 LGHNA and CDR2 YSLEER. The J segment lost 4 bases and the V segment lost 3 bases, leaving 9 bases of the junction unmatched. This CDR3 contains 17 residues. The CDR3 DNA sequence: TGCGCCAGCAGCCAGCCGGGACAGGGGGCGTCGGTCTATGGCTACACCTTC. This sequence encodes CASSQPGQGASVYGYTF.

In its sample, this clonotype was seen a few times. The V call is TRBV20-1, the J call TRBJ2-3; the match to TRBD1 covers 9 bases. This CDR3 comprises 14 residues. V shed 0 bases, J shed 3 bases, and the junction held 1 base outside the gene matches. Germline CDR1 DFQATT, CDR2 SNEGSKA (reference sequence). For the CDR3, the DNA is TGCAGTGCTAGAGAGGGGACAGGGACAGATACGCAGTATTTT. Its translation is CSAREGTGTDTQYF.

The chain carries TRBV20-1 and TRBJ1-2; D remains unclear. CDR3 length: 15 residues. Looked up from germline, CDR1 is DFQATT and CDR2 is SNEGSKA (reference sequence). Trimming cost V 6 bases and J 1 base, with 18 bases left between them. For the CDR3, the DNA is TGCAGTGCCGCTACGATGGCCCGGGATAACTATGGCTACACCTTC. It specifies CSAATMARDNYGYTF.